One sample yielded the 31 T cell receptor beta chains listed below, sequenced in a study of blood T cell repertoires in COVID-19 (TCRdb year 2020). Libraries were made using the immunoSEQ multiplex PCR assay. In TCRdb, the immuneACCESS table is reduced to in-frame sequences with V and J assigned. These tables do not hold every clone; where another copy was compared, an unresolved V gene accounts for under half, and the others remain unexplained. The sample has 110,000 to 150,000 clones on record, more than 85% of them singletons. More than 5% of the sample belongs to the ten largest clones. The source material was peripheral blood. The receptors come from a human donor in a cohort sampled during active COVID-19.

This chain links TRBV6-1 with TRBJ1-5, with TRBD1 matching over 7 bases. With V trimmed by 2 bases and J by 5 bases, 6 bases remained unmatched. Germline loops: CDR1 MNHNS, CDR2 SASEGT. This CDR3 is 15 amino acids long. The chain's CDR3 is CASSEFRTGYQPQHF. DNA of the CDR3: TGTGCCAGCAGTGAATTTAGGACAGGCTATCAGCCCCAGCATTTT.

V is TRBV5-1 and J is TRBJ2-1, with TRBD2 matching 11 bases. The trim removed 4 bases at V and 4 bases at J, leaving 4 bases unmatched. The CDR3 is 15 amino acids. Germline V gene lookup returns CDR1 SGHRS and CDR2 YFSETQ. CDR3 coding DNA: TGCGCCAGCAGCCAACTAGCGGGGGAATACAATGAGCAGTTCTTC. Amino acid sequence: CASSQLAGEYNEQFF. The full variable domain, completed using reference TRBV5-1 and TRBJ2-1, is KAGVTQTPRYLIKTRGQQVTLSCSPISGHRSVSWYQQTPGQGLQFLFEYFSETQRNKGNFPGRFSGRQFSNSRSEMNVSTLELGDSALYLCASSQLAGEYNEQFFGPGTRLTVL.

The CDR3 sequence: CASSLGRSYEQYF. The CDR3 bases are TGTGCCAGCAGCTTAGGCAGAAGCTACGAGCAGTACTTC. V usage is TRBV7-2 and J usage is TRBJ2-7; D gene uncertain. The CDR3 has 13 residues. Trimming took off 1 base at V and 3 bases at J, with 7 bases between the two ends. Germline CDR1 is SGHTA and CDR2 is FQGNSA.

The chain combines TRBV7-9 with TRBJ1-2; weak D call: TRBD1 (6 bases). This CDR3 is 16 amino acids long. Trimming removed 6 bases from V and 4 bases from J, with 21 bases in between. CDR1 and CDR2 from the germline V gene are SEHNR and FQNEAQ (reference sequence). The CDR3 region is CASREGEREGAYGYTF. CDR3 sequence (DNA): TGTGCCAGCAGAGAGGGGGAAAGGGAAGGTGCCTATGGCTACACCTTC.

J is TRBJ2-6 and V is TRBV6-5, with 7 bases lining up with TRBD2. J gave up 0 bases and V 11 bases, and 7 bases lay outside the gene matches. Germline V gene lookup returns CDR1 MNHEY and CDR2 SVGAGI. The CDR3 totals 15 residues. In nucleotides, the CDR3 is TGTGCCTCGGGGGGACGGCCCTCTGGGGCCAACGTCCTGACTTTC. This codes for CASGGRPSGANVLTF.

V is TRBV2 and J is TRBJ2-1, with 8 bases identical to TRBD2. There are 15 residues in the CDR3. Unmatched junction bases numbered 4, after V lost 6 bases and J lost 0 bases. Germline CDR1 SNHLY, CDR2 FYNNEI. CDR3 sequence: CASRLSGTSYNEQFF. CDR3 coding DNA: TGTGCCAGCAGGCTTAGCGGGACCTCCTACAATGAGCAGTTCTTC.

CDR3 region: CASRTEYGYTF. The DNA for the CDR3 is TGTGCCAGCAGGACAGAGTATGGCTACACCTTC. This chain uses TRBV12-3 or TRBV12-4 with TRBJ1-2; D is perhaps TRBD1 (5 bases). The V gene lost 6 bases and the J gene lost 5 bases, with 7 bases spanning the gap. The CDR3 sequence is 11 residues long.

The chain recombines TRBV28 with TRBJ1-4, with no clear D. The CDR3 length is 14 residues. The V gene lost 6 bases and the J gene lost 6 bases, with 14 bases spanning the gap. From germline, CDR1 is MDHEN and CDR2 SYDVKM. In DNA, the CDR3 is TGTGCCAGCAGGGCTCTCCAGGCCCATGAAAAACTGTTTTTT. This encodes CASRALQAHEKLFF. The full variable domain, its missing parts supplied by reference TRBV28 and TRBJ1-4, is DVKVTQSSRYLVKRTGEKVFLECVQDMDHENMFWYRQDPGLGLRLIYFSYDVKMKEKGDIPEGYSVSREKKERFSLILESASTNQTSMYLCASRALQAHEKLFFGSGTQLSVL.

The V call is TRBV20-1, the J call TRBJ2-2; D perhaps matches TRBD1 (5 bases). The CDR3 length is 11 residues. The V end lost 2 bases, the J end lost 8 bases, and 6 bases lay between the germline ends. Germline CDR1 reads DFQATT; CDR2 reads SNEGSKA (reference sequence). CDR3 coding DNA: TGCAGTGCTAGAAGGGGAGGGGAGCTGTTTTTT. Encoded protein: CSARRGGELFF.

The chain joins TRBV24-1 to TRBJ2-5; 7 bases map to TRBD2. CDR1 and CDR2 (germline): KGHDR, SFDVKD. This CDR3 region has 15 residues. The J segment lost 5 bases and the V segment lost 1 base, leaving 6 bases of the junction unmatched. CDR3 amino acids: CATSDFRGGRETQYF. Here the CDR3 DNA reads TGTGCCACCAGTGATTTTCGGGGAGGGAGGGAGACCCAGTACTTC.

This clone was detected only once. The chain joins TRBV2 to TRBJ1-5; weak D call: TRBD1 (5 bases). The V end was cut by 3 bases, the J end by 4 bases, with 10 bases between. The CDR3 spans 14 residues. The V gene's germline CDR1 is SNHLY and CDR2 FYNNEI. Here the CDR3 DNA reads TGTGCCAGCAGTGAGAGCAGGGCGAATCAGCCCCAGCATTTT. It yields the protein CASSESRANQPQHF.

This clone was observed a few times. This chain uses TRBV6-2 or TRBV6-3 with TRBJ1-1; 7 bases agree with TRBD1. The germline CDR1 and CDR2 sequences are MNHEY and SVGEGT. The CDR3 extends over 12 amino acids. Trimming cost V 4 bases and J 6 bases; bases outside gene matches: 2. Here the CDR3 reads CASSFTGAEAFF. DNA for the CDR3: TGTGCCAGCAGTTTTACAGGGGCTGAAGCTTTCTTT.

The V call is TRBV13, the J call TRBJ2-7, with TRBD1 matching over 8 bases. This CDR3 has 14 amino acids. Per the germline V gene, CDR1 is PRHDT and CDR2 is FYEKMQ (reference sequence). The ends lost 3 bases at V and 5 bases at J; junction bases unmatched: 6. The chain's CDR3 is CASSLRQGAHEQYF. In DNA form, the CDR3 reads TGTGCCAGCAGCTTGCGGCAGGGGGCCCACGAGCAGTACTTC.

J is TRBJ1-2 and V is TRBV3-1 (or the pseudogene TRBV3-2); D gene unclear. CDR3 size: 16 residues. V dropped 1 base and J dropped 2 bases, with 14 bases sitting between them. The germline gives CDR1 LGHDT, CDR2 YNNKEL (reference sequence). The CDR3 bases are TGTGCCAGCAGCCAAGGATCGGGGAATCGCAACTATGGCTACACCTTC. Translating gives CASSQGSGNRNYGYTF.

V and J are TRBV6-5 and TRBJ2-7; 9 nucleotides align to TRBD1. This CDR3 is 14 amino acids long. J lost 4 bases, V lost 4 bases, and 5 bases had no gene match. In germline, CDR1 is MNHEY, CDR2 SVGAGI. The CDR3 DNA follows: TGTGCCAGCAGTTCCACAGGGGGCGCGTACGAGCAGTACTTC. This translates into CASSSTGGAYEQYF.

This clone is medium-sized within its sample. The V and J genes are TRBV5-4 and TRBJ2-5, with 7 bases identical to TRBD1. Germline CDR1 reads SGHNT; CDR2 reads YYREEE (reference sequence). With V trimmed by 4 bases and J by 4 bases, 4 bases remained unmatched. The CDR3 totals 13 residues. The CDR3 here is CASSRQGTETQYF. DNA of the CDR3: TGTGCCAGCAGCCGACAGGGTACAGAGACCCAGTACTTC. Full variable domain (remainder filled in from reference TRBV5-4 and TRBJ2-5): ETGVTQSPTHLIKTRGQQVTLRCSSQSGHNTVSWYQQALGQGPQFIFQYYREEENGRGNFPPRFSGLQFPNYSSELNVNALELDDSALYLCASSRQGTETQYFGPGTRLLVL.

The rearrangement links TRBV24-1 to TRBJ2-7; the D is unclear. Germline V gene data show CDR1 as KGHDR and CDR2 as SFDVKD. Trimming cost V 5 bases and J 4 bases, with 11 bases left between them. The CDR3 is 13 amino acids. CDR3 protein: CATSGNSLYEQYF. As DNA, the CDR3 is TGTGCCACCAGTGGAAACTCTCTGTACGAGCAGTACTTC.

The chain recombines TRBV19 with TRBJ2-2; D gene unclear. CDR3 length: 14 residues. The V gene's germline CDR1 is LNHDA and CDR2 SQIVND (reference sequence). V dropped 3 bases and J dropped 1 base, with 6 bases sitting between them. Here the CDR3 DNA reads TGTGCCAGTAGTATCCGACAGAACACCGGGGAGCTGTTTTTT. Translated, it gives CASSIRQNTGELFF.

The rearrangement links TRBV12-3 or TRBV12-4 to TRBJ2-2; D is possibly TRBD1 (5 bases). The CDR3 covers 13 residues. The V end was cut by 5 bases, the J end by 5 bases, with 9 bases between. CDR3 sequence reads: CASSRQPTGELFF. The CDR3 nucleotides are TGTGCCAGCAGTCGACAGCCTACCGGGGAGCTGTTTTTT.

This chain joins TRBV5-1 and TRBJ2-3, with 9 bases lining up with TRBD2. This CDR3 has 18 amino acids. J lost 2 bases, V lost 4 bases, and 14 bases had no gene match. Looked up from germline, CDR1 is SGHRS and CDR2 is YFSETQ. The CDR3 here is CASSQLTTTSGLTDTQYF. The CDR3 DNA reads TGCGCCAGCAGCCAACTCACCACGACTAGCGGACTCACAGATACGCAGTATTTT.

The rearrangement links TRBV11-2 to TRBJ2-1, with D unclear. The CDR3 has 13 residues. CDR1 and CDR2 from the germline V gene are SGHAT and FQNNGV. V lost 6 bases to trimming and J lost 0 bases, with 6 bases between them. CDR3: CASSRSSYNEQFF. The CDR3 nucleotides read TGTGCCAGCAGTAGGAGCTCCTACAATGAGCAGTTCTTC.

In nucleotides, the CDR3 is TGTGCCAGCAGCGTAGACTCTGGGACAGTCTCTGGAAACACCATATATTTT. Amino acids: CASSVDSGTVSGNTIYF. This chain joins TRBV9 and TRBJ1-3; 7 nucleotides agree with TRBD1. The CDR3 spans 17 residues. J gave up 0 bases and V 0 bases, and 6 bases lay outside the gene matches. Germline-derived CDR1 and CDR2 are SGDLS and YYNGEE.

This clone was picked up one time. The chain joins TRBV19 to TRBJ2-3; the match to TRBD2 covers 9 bases. The CDR3 consists of 13 residues. With 8 bases clipped from V and 5 bases from J, the junction kept 5 bases outside the gene matches. Germline V gene sequence: CDR1 LNHDA, CDR2 SQIVND (reference sequence). The CDR3 bases are TGTGCCAGTGCGGGACTAGCACGAGATACGCAGTATTTT. Amino acids: CASAGLARDTQYF.

This chain joins TRBV18 and TRBJ2-5; 9 bases line up with TRBD1. J was trimmed by 4 bases and V by 4 bases; bases with no gene match: 7. The germline V gene encodes CDR1 KGHSH and CDR2 LQKENI. This CDR3 spans 15 amino acids. Written as DNA, the CDR3 is TGTGCCAGCTCACACAGGGGGCGAGATACAGAGACCCAGTACTTC. Its translation is CASSHRGRDTETQYF.

The V gene is TRBV19, the J gene TRBJ2-7; TRBD1 is a possible D gene (6 bases). From germline, CDR1 is LNHDA and CDR2 SQIVND (reference sequence). V shed 5 bases and J shed 5 bases, with 10 bases lying between them. There are 12 residues in the CDR3. In DNA form, the CDR3 reads TGTGCCAGTAGTTCGTCAGGGGACGAGCAGTACTTC. It encodes CASSSSGDEQYF.

The chain couples TRBV28 to TRBJ2-3; the match to TRBD2 covers 13 bases. The CDR3 is 17 amino acids. The V gene's germline CDR1 is MDHEN and CDR2 SYDVKM. J was trimmed by 4 bases and V by 6 bases; bases with no gene match: 10. CDR3 amino acids: CASRGTSGGAGPDTQYF. DNA of the CDR3: TGTGCCAGCAGAGGAACTAGCGGGGGGGCCGGCCCAGATACGCAGTATTTT.

In its sample, this clone was seen once. CDR3 coding DNA: TGTGCCAGCAGTTTATCCGGACAGGGCCCCTCCTACGAGCAGTACTTC. This translates into CASSLSGQGPSYEQYF. V usage is TRBV27 and J usage is TRBJ2-7; 8 nucleotides agree with TRBD1. The junction had 4 bases not matched to a gene; V was cut back by 0 bases and J by 0 bases. CDR3 length equals 16 residues. The germline V gene encodes CDR1 MNHEY and CDR2 SMNVEV (reference sequence).

The chain recombines TRBV7-9 with TRBJ2-3, with unresolved D. Trimming cost V 1 base and J 2 bases, with 10 bases left between them. The CDR3 is made up of 15 amino acids. Germline CDR1 SEHNR, CDR2 FQNEAQ (reference sequence). CDR3 loop: CASSLDVSLTDTQYF. CDR3 nucleotides: TGTGCCAGCAGCTTAGATGTCTCCCTCACAGATACGCAGTATTTT. Complete variable domain (other parts from reference TRBV7-9 and TRBJ2-3): DTGVSQNPRHKITKRGQNVTFRCDPISEHNRLYWYRQTLGQGPEFLTYFQNEAQLEKSRLLSDRFSAERPKGSFSTLEIQRTEQGDSAMYLCASSLDVSLTDTQYFGPGTRLTVL.

The chain carries TRBV7-9 and TRBJ1-1; D is perhaps TRBD1 (6 bases). CDR1 and CDR2 from the germline V gene are SEHNR and FQNEAQ (reference sequence). The V end was cut by 5 bases, the J end by 7 bases, with 14 bases between. This CDR3 has 13 residues. The DNA for the CDR3 is TGTGCCAGCAGCGAGGGACACGGTGTTGAAGCTTTCTTT. It specifies CASSEGHGVEAFF.

The chain links TRBV7-2 to TRBJ2-5; 8 bases match TRBD1. The CDR3 loop spans 15 amino acids. The J segment lost 5 bases and the V segment lost 3 bases, leaving 8 bases of the junction unmatched. Germline CDR1 and CDR2: SGHTA and FQGNSA. The CDR3 spells CASSFDRGRRETQYF. The CDR3 DNA follows: TGTGCCAGCAGCTTCGACAGGGGAAGGAGGGAGACCCAGTACTTC. Full variable domain (missing parts from reference TRBV7-2 and TRBJ2-5): GAGVSQSPSNKVTEKGKDVELRCDPISGHTALYWYRQSLGQGLEFLIYFQGNSAPDKSGLPSDRFSAERTGGSVSTLTIQRTQQEDSAVYLCASSFDRGRRETQYFGPGTRLLVL.

This clone occurred once. CDR3 region: CASSGLAGSTGELFF. CDR3 in DNA: TGTGCCAGCAGTGGACTAGCGGGAAGTACCGGGGAGCTGTTTTTT. The rearrangement uses TRBV7-9 and TRBJ2-2; 12 bases map to TRBD2. The CDR3 consists of 15 residues. Per germline, CDR1 SEHNR and CDR2 FQNEAQ (reference sequence). After removal of 6 bases from V and 5 bases from J, the junction contained 4 bases not matched to a gene.